The 22 T cell receptor beta chains listed next were all sequenced from one sample in a study of human T cells and chemical hapten exposure. As to time point: pre-sensitization, week 0. Treatment in this sample: therapeutic diphenylcyclopropenone sensitization with weekly scalp DPC. MiXCR, run by TCRdb on the RACE reads, gives a single entry per CDR3 protein. Among some 200,000 distinct CDR3 sequences listed, just under 30% were seen once. This specimen was whole blood, taken in connection with sensitization to the hapten diphenylcyclopropenone (DPC). The receptors here all came from a young woman with alopecia areata. Some clones in this sample may be carry-over from other donors' samples.

This chain connects TRBV28 to TRBJ1-2; possibly TRBD1 for D (6 bases). This CDR3 is built from 13 residues. Germline V CDR1 and CDR2: MDHEN, SYDVKM. The V end was cut by 9 bases, the J end by 0 bases, with 11 bases between. This CDR3 is CASVGQPNYGYTF. Here the CDR3 DNA reads TGTGCCAGTGTTGGACAGCCTAACTATGGCTACACCTTC.

This clonotype was observed a handful of times. The V gene is TRBV29-1, the J gene TRBJ1-2; maybe TRBD1 (5 bases). Trimming took 7 bases from V and 4 from J, leaving 22 bases between them. Germline-derived CDR1 and CDR2 are SQVTM and ANQGSEA. This CDR3 contains 15 residues. The CDR3 loop is CSGTTGTREGYGYTF. DNA for the CDR3: TGCAGCGGTACAACCGGGACGCGAGAAGGCTATGGCTACACCTTC.

This rearrangement joins TRBV28 to TRBJ1-5; D may be TRBD1 (5 bases). CDR3 length: 16 amino acids. From germline, CDR1 is MDHEN and CDR2 SYDVKM. V was clipped by 1 base and J by 6 bases, with 16 bases between them. This CDR3 reads CASSLSRRGSGQPQHF. The DNA for the CDR3 is TGTGCCAGCAGTTTATCTCGGCGGGGGAGTGGTCAGCCCCAGCATTTT.

The J gene is TRBJ2-7, the V gene TRBV9, with TRBD1 identical over 8 bases. Germline values: CDR1 SGDLS, CDR2 YYNGEE. V was clipped by 7 bases and J by 5 bases; unmatched bases: 14. The CDR3 sequence is 15 residues long. In DNA, the CDR3 is TGTGCCAGCTCCGGACCCGGACAGGGCGGCCACGAGCAGTACTTC. It specifies CASSGPGQGGHEQYF.

This clonotype was seen ten or more times. The chain couples TRBV7-2 to TRBJ2-7; D perhaps matches TRBD1 (6 bases). From germline, CDR1 is SGHTA and CDR2 FQGNSA. The CDR3 is made up of 14 amino acids. V lost 3 bases and J lost 0, with 9 bases in between. The CDR3 region is CASSLGHSSYEQYF. The CDR3 DNA follows: TGTGCCAGCAGCTTGGGACACTCCTCCTACGAGCAGTACTTC.

This rearrangement joins TRBV28 to TRBJ2-7; unclear D gene. Trimming shortened V by 4 bases and J by 12 bases, and 13 bases separated the two germline ends. CDR3 length: 11 residues. The germline V gene encodes CDR1 MDHEN and CDR2 SYDVKM. The CDR3 region is CASSSGRRGYF. As DNA, the CDR3 is TGTGCCAGCAGTTCAGGCAGGCGAGGGTACTTC. Variable domain in full (rest from reference TRBV28 and TRBJ2-7): DVKVTQSSRYLVKRTGEKVFLECVQDMDHENMFWYRQDPGLGLRLIYFSYDVKMKEKGDIPEGYSVSREKKERFSLILESASTNQTSMYLCASSSGRRGYFGPGTRLTVT.

The chain joins TRBV28 to TRBJ2-1; TRBD2 agrees at 8 bases. Unmatched junction bases numbered 6, after V lost 3 bases and J lost 5 bases. CDR1 is MDHEN and CDR2 is SYDVKM in the germline V gene. The CDR3 contains 15 residues. CDR3: CASSFRTSRDNEQFF. The CDR3 nucleotides read TGTGCCAGCAGTTTCCGGACTAGCCGGGACAATGAGCAGTTCTTC.

This chain connects TRBV9 to TRBJ2-3; 12 bases align to TRBD1. V lost 1 base to trimming and J lost 4 bases; unmatched junction nucleotides: 7. The germline gives CDR1 SGDLS, CDR2 YYNGEE. The CDR3 totals 17 residues. The chain's CDR3 is CASSVRQGTGGADTQYF. The CDR3 DNA sequence: TGTGCCAGCAGCGTACGCCAAGGGACAGGGGGCGCAGATACGCAGTATTTT.

This clonotype was found a few times. The gene calls are TRBV12-3 or TRBV12-4 and TRBJ1-2; D unresolved. CDR3 length: 13 amino acids. V lost 6 bases and J lost 0, with 8 bases in between. The CDR3 loop is CASRTQTNYGYTF. CDR3 sequence (DNA): TGTGCCAGCAGAACACAGACTAACTATGGCTACACCTTC.

This chain links TRBV6-5 with TRBJ1-2; 7 bases match TRBD1. The germline CDR1 and CDR2 sequences are MNHEY and SVGAGI. V shed 6 bases, J shed 2 bases, and the junction held 6 bases outside the gene matches. The length of the CDR3 is 14 residues. CDR3 DNA: TGTGCCAGCAGGCCCATGGGACAGAACTATGGCTACACCTTC. Translating it yields CASRPMGQNYGYTF.

J is TRBJ2-7 and V is TRBV5-1; TRBD1 might be the D (5 bases). CDR1 and CDR2 (germline): SGHRS, YFSETQ. The ends were cut back, 2 bases at V and 6 bases at J, with 15 bases in the middle. This CDR3 spans 14 amino acids. In DNA, the CDR3 is TGCGCCAGCAGCTTTCGCAGCAGGGAAGTCGAGCAGTACTTC. Residues: CASSFRSREVEQYF.

CDR3 region: CASAQEKNQPQHF. The CDR3 DNA reads as TGCGCCAGCGCCCAAGAGAAAAATCAGCCCCAGCATTTT. The genes are TRBV10-2 and TRBJ1-5; D remains ambiguous. The V and J ends lost 8 bases and 4 bases respectively, with 12 bases between them. This CDR3 is 13 amino acids long. From germline, CDR1 is WSHSY and CDR2 SAAADI.

This sequence joins TRBV4-1 and TRBJ2-1; TRBD1 agrees at 8 bases. With V trimmed by 5 bases and J by 3 bases, 15 bases remained unmatched. CDR1 and CDR2 from the germline V gene are MGHRA and YSYEKL. The CDR3 loop spans 18 amino acids. In DNA form, the CDR3 reads TGCGCCAGCAGCGAACTTCCTCCGCCGACAGGGGACTACAATGAGCAGTTCTTC. It is translated as CASSELPPPTGDYNEQFF.

This clonotype showed up just a few times. The chain recombines TRBV4-1 with TRBJ2-1; a weak D match, TRBD2 (6 bases). V lost 4 bases and J 3 bases, leaving 10 bases between the germline ends. Germline assignment: CDR1 MGHRA and CDR2 YSYEKL. The CDR3 loop spans 14 amino acids. The CDR3 protein is CASSPSEGYNEQFF. CDR3 nucleotide sequence: TGCGCCAGCAGCCCGTCGGAGGGCTACAATGAGCAGTTCTTC.

The rearrangement links TRBV28 to TRBJ2-7; TRBD1 or TRBD2 may be the D gene (5 bases each). V dropped 6 bases and J dropped 3 bases, with 15 bases sitting between them. CDR1 and CDR2 (germline): MDHEN, SYDVKM. The CDR3 is 14 amino acids. CDR3 region: CASRERGRYYEQYF. The DNA of the CDR3 is TGTGCCAGCAGGGAAAGGGGACGGTACTACGAGCAGTACTTC.

The V call is TRBV28, the J call TRBJ1-6, with 10 bases that match TRBD1. The germline gives CDR1 MDHEN, CDR2 SYDVKM. This CDR3 has 18 residues. The V and J ends lost 6 bases and 0 bases, in that order; junction bases with no gene match: 8. Here the CDR3 DNA reads TGTGCCAGCAGCCAAGACAGGGGGCTAAGCTCCTATAATTCACCCCTCCACTTT. Encoded protein: CASSQDRGLSSYNSPLHF.

This chain joins TRBV9 and TRBJ2-7; D might be TRBD2 (5 bases). This CDR3 has 15 residues. CDR1 is SGDLS and CDR2 is YYNGEE in the germline V gene. The V gene lost 0 bases and the J gene lost 3 bases, with 13 bases spanning the gap. The CDR3 protein is CASSVVFGENYEQYF. In DNA, the CDR3 is TGTGCCAGCAGCGTAGTTTTCGGGGAAAACTACGAGCAGTACTTC.

This clonotype has a handful of counts. The CDR3 bases are TGCGCCAGCAGTGAGTCGACGCCGGGCCACGCAGGTCCGGGAAACACCATATATTTT. It specifies CASSESTPGHAGPGNTIYF. The J gene is TRBJ1-3, the V gene TRBV10-2, with unresolved D. The germline CDR1 and CDR2 sequences are WSHSY and SAAADI. This CDR3 has 19 residues. Trimming shortened V by 0 bases and J by 4 bases, and 22 bases separated the two germline ends.

In its sample, this clonotype was seen once. The V gene is TRBV6-2 or TRBV6-3, the J gene TRBJ2-7; possibly TRBD1 or TRBD2 for D (5 bases each). V shed 6 bases and J shed 3 bases, with 18 bases lying between them. Germline V gene data show CDR1 as MNHEY and CDR2 as SVGEGT. This CDR3 comprises 15 residues. This chain's CDR3 is CASRDPGQLDYEQYF. CDR3 DNA sequence: TGTGCCAGCAGGGACCCGGGGCAGTTAGACTACGAGCAGTACTTC.

The V call is TRBV28, the J call TRBJ1-1; D is unresolved. From germline, CDR1 is MDHEN and CDR2 SYDVKM. This CDR3 has 14 residues. The ends were cut back, 4 bases at V and 4 bases at J, with 13 bases in the middle. CDR3 DNA: TGTGCCAGCAGTTACTCGTCCTCGCTCACTGAAGCTTTCTTT. Its translation is CASSYSSSLTEAFF.

In its sample, this clonotype was seen a few times. This CDR3 is CASRRDRDQETQYF. The CDR3 region has the DNA TGTGCCAGCAGACGCGACAGGGACCAAGAGACCCAGTACTTC. The chain carries TRBV28 and TRBJ2-5, with 7 bases lining up with TRBD1. In germline, CDR1 is MDHEN, CDR2 SYDVKM. V gave up 6 bases and J gave up 0 bases; unmatched junction bases: 4. This CDR3 comprises 14 residues.

Concerning this clonotype itself: A clone one base away is much larger, so this may be a read error. This likely comes from a read error, as the CDR3 has no conserved phenylalanine or tryptophan at its end. This CDR3 is CSARAAGMNTEAFC. For the CDR3, the DNA is TGCAGTGCTAGAGCCGCAGGGATGAACACTGAAGCTTTCTGT. The V and J genes are TRBV20-1 and TRBJ1-1, with D perhaps TRBD1 (5 bases). Germline-derived CDR1 and CDR2 are DFQATT and SNEGSKA (reference sequence). Trimming took 1 base from V and 0 from J, leaving 9 bases between them. The CDR3 totals 14 residues.